These T cell receptor beta chains were read from a single sample in a study of blood T cell repertoires in COVID-19. Sequencing was performed with immunoSEQ multiplex PCR; in TCRdb, only in-frame clones are kept and a portion is missing. Of more than 150,000 clones detected, roughly 76% appear once; the ten largest clones hold 12%. Sequencing was done on a sample of peripheral blood. These receptors all stem from an elderly woman with COVID-19, enrolled during active disease. Each CDR3 is given with its conserved first and last residue. A D gene is named only where the DNA matches it firmly. Size is omitted from some rows. Given values are once, few, many or a class for expanded clones.

once,TRBD1,TRBV27,TRBJ2-1,TGTGCCAGCAGTTTAGCCCGGGACAGGGACTACAATGAGCAGTTCTTC,CASSLARDRDYNEQFF
NA,NA,TRBV18,TRBJ1-3,TGTGCCAGCTCACCGCGGCAGCGCGGGACCCTTGGGGGAAACACCATATATTTT,CASSPRQRGTLGGNTIYF
NA,TRBD1,TRBV2,TRBJ1-6,TGTGCCAGCGGAGGACAGGGAGGGAATTCACCCCTCCACTTT,CASGGQGGNSPLHF
NA,NA,TRBV7-9,TRBJ1-1,TGTGCCAGCAGCTTAGTCAACGGACAGAACACTGAAGCTTTCTTT,CASSLVNGQNTEAFF
NA,TRBD2,TRBV4-1,TRBJ2-2,TGCGCCAGCAGCCAATTTTTGGGACTAGCGGGAGGGACCGGGGAGCTGTTTTTT,CASSQFLGLAGGTGELFF
NA,NA,TRBV5-1,TRBJ1-6,TGCGCCAGCAGCCCCGGTGGAGTAGCCTATAATTCACCCCTCCACTTT,CASSPGGVAYNSPLHF
few,NA,TRBV19,TRBJ2-7,TGTGCCAGTAGTATGGGGGGTCCCGGGAACGAGCAGTACTTC,CASSMGGPGNEQYF
once,TRBD1,TRBV29-1,TRBJ2-7,TGCAGCGTTGAGATCCCGAGGACAGGGCGCTACGAGCAGTACTTC,CSVEIPRTGRYEQYF
NA,TRBD2,TRBV25-1,TRBJ2-5,TGTGCCAGCAGTGAATACGTGACTAGCGGGGGGGAGACCCAGTACTTC,CASSEYVTSGGETQYF
NA,NA,TRBV5-6,TRBJ2-7,TGTGCCAGCAGCGACTCGACTAGTCCCTACGAGCAGTACTTC,CASSDSTSPYEQYF
NA,NA,TRBV2,TRBJ1-1,TGTGCCAGCAGTGCGGAGGTAAACACTGAAGCTTTCTTT,CASSAEVNTEAFF
NA,NA,TRBV13,TRBJ1-1,TGTGCCAGCAGCTCCTGGACTATGAACACTGAAGCTTTCTTT,CASSSWTMNTEAFF
NA,NA,TRBV6-5,TRBJ1-2,TGTGCCAGCAGTTACATCGGCGGCGCCCTCTATGGCTACACCTTC,CASSYIGGALYGYTF
NA,TRBD2,TRBV28,TRBJ2-3,TGTGCCAGCAGTACCCCCCTGCTAGCGGGAGGGCAAGATACGCAGTATTTT,CASSTPLLAGGQDTQYF
NA,TRBD2,TRBV19,TRBJ2-3,TGTGCCAGTAGTATTAACGGGGGGGCAGATACGCAGTATTTT,CASSINGGADTQYF
medium-sized,NA,TRBV5-4,TRBJ1-4,TGTGCCAGCAGCTTCGATGAGGCAAAACTGTTTTTT,CASSFDEAKLFF
NA,TRBD2,TRBV9,TRBJ2-3,TGTGCCAGCAGCGTAGGGCGGGGGGCCATGCTCGATACGCAGTATTTT,CASSVGRGAMLDTQYF
NA,NA,TRBV3-1/TRBV3-2,TRBJ2-3,TGTGCCAGCAGCCCTACTAGACGAGGAACGCAGTATTTT,CASSPTRRGTQYF
NA,TRBD2,TRBV12-3/TRBV12-4,TRBJ2-1,TGTGCCAGCAGAGGGGAGGGAGCAGGTGAGCAGTTCTTC,CASRGEGAGEQFF
NA,TRBD1,TRBV6-5,TRBJ2-1,TGTGCCAGCAGTTACGAGAGGGGGCGGTACAATGAGCAGTTCTTC,CASSYERGRYNEQFF
NA,TRBD1,TRBV29-1,TRBJ2-3,TGCAGCGTTACATCAGGGGGCAGGGGAGATACGCAGTATTTT,CSVTSGGRGDTQYF
NA,NA,TRBV15,TRBJ1-6,TGTGCCACCAGCAGACGACAGGATTCACCCCTCCACTTT,CATSRRQDSPLHF
NA,TRBD1,TRBV19,TRBJ1-6,TGTGCCAGTAGTATGGGGGACAGTGCTTTCTATAATTCACCCCTCCACTTT,CASSMGDSAFYNSPLHF
NA,NA,TRBV27,TRBJ2-2,TGTGCCAGCAGTCCTAACCCGACACGTCTGAACACCGGGGAGCTGTTTTTT,CASSPNPTRLNTGELFF
few,NA,TRBV27,TRBJ1-6,TGTGCCAGCAGTTTAATCCGGGACCCCGGAGGGAATTCACCCCTCCACTTT,CASSLIRDPGGNSPLHF
NA,TRBD1,TRBV19,TRBJ2-3,TGTGCCAGTAGCCGGGACAGGGGGCTAGATACGCAGTATTTT,CASSRDRGLDTQYF
NA,TRBD2,TRBV7-2,TRBJ2-7,TGTGCCAGCAGCCGCCTAGCGGGGGGATCCTACGAGCAGTACTTC,CASSRLAGGSYEQYF
once,NA,TRBV12-5,TRBJ1-6,TGTGCTAGTGGCCTTGAGGTAGCGGGTTCACCCCTCCACTTT,CASGLEVAGSPLHF
NA,NA,TRBV11-1,TRBJ1-6,TGTGCCAGCAGCTTACCACAGGGTCATTCACCCCTCCACTTT,CASSLPQGHSPLHF
NA,NA,TRBV19,TRBJ1-1,TGTGCCAGTAGTATACGGGGTTTTATACGGCATCCTAGCACTGAAGCTTTCTTT,CASSIRGFIRHPSTEAFF
few,TRBD1,TRBV28,TRBJ1-1,TGTGCCAGCAGTTCATATGGACAGGGGAGCATGAACACTGAAGCTTTCTTT,CASSSYGQGSMNTEAFF